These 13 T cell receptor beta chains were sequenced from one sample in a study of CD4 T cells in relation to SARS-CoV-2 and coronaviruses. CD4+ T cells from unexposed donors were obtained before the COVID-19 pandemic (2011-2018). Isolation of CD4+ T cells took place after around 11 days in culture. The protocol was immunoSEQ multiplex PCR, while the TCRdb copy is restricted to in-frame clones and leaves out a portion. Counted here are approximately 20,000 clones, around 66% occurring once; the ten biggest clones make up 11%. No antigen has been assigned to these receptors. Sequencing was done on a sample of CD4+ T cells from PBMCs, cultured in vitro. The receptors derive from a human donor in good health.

CDR3 nucleotide sequence: TGTGCCAGCAGCTTGGTCTTAGCGAACCCAGATACGCAGTATTTT. Protein sequence: CASSLVLANPDTQYF. J is TRBJ2-3 and V is TRBV5-6, with a weak D call TRBD2 (5 bases). Germline CDR1 reads SGHDT; CDR2 reads YYEEEE. V was shortened by 0 bases and J by 4 bases, with 12 bases between the two germline ends. This CDR3 is 15 amino acids long.

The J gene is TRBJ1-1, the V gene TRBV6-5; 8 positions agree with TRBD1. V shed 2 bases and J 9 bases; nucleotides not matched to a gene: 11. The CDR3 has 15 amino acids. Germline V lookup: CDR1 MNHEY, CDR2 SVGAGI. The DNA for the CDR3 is TGTGCCAGCAGTTACACTTTGCCCAGGGGGCTCCAAGCTTTCTTT. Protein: CASSYTLPRGLQAFF.

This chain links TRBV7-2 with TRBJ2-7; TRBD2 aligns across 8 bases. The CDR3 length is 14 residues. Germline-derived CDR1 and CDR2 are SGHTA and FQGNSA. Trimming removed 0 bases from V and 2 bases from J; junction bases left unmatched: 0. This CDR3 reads CASSLASGAYEQYF. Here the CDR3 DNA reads TGTGCCAGCAGCTTAGCTAGCGGGGCCTACGAGCAGTACTTC.

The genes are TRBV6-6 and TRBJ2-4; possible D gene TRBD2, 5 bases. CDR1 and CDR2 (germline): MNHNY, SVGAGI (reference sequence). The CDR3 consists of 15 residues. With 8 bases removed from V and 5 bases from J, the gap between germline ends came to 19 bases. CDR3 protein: CASLQSSIGENIQYF. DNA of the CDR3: TGTGCCAGCCTTCAGAGTTCAATCGGGGAAAACATTCAGTACTTC.

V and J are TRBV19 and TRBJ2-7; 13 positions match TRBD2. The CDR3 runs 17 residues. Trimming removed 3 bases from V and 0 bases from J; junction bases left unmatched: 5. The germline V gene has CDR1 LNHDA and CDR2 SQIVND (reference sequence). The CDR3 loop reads CASSIFRTSGGSYEQYF. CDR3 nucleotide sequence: TGTGCCAGTAGTATCTTCCGGACTAGCGGGGGCTCCTACGAGCAGTACTTC.

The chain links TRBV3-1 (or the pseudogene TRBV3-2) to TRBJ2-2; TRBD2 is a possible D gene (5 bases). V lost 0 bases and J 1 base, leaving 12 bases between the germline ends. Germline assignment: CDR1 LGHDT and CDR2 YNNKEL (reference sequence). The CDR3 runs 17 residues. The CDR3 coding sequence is TGTGCCAGCAGCCAAGATCCCTCGCGGGTGAACACCGGGGAGCTGTTTTTT. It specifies CASSQDPSRVNTGELFF.

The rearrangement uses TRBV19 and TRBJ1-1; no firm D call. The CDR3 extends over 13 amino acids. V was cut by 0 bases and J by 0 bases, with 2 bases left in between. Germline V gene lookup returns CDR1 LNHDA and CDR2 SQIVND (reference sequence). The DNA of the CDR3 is TGTGCCAGTAGTATAGAGGTGAACACTGAAGCTTTCTTT. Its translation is CASSIEVNTEAFF. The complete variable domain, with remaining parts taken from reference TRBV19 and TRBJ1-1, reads DGGITQSPKYLFRKEGQNVTLSCEQNLNHDAMYWYRQDPGQGLRLIYYSQIVNDFQKGDIAEGYSVSREKKESFPLTVTSAQKNPTAFYLCASSIEVNTEAFFGQGTRLTVV.

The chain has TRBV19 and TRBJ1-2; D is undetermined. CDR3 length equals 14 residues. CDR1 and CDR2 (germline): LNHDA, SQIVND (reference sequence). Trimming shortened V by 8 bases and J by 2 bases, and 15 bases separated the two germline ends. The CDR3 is CASGGRGPNYGYTF. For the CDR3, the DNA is TGTGCCAGTGGCGGACGAGGACCAAACTATGGCTACACCTTC.

The CDR3 spells CASSSRTLTGTTEAFF. CDR3 coding DNA: TGTGCCAGCAGCTCACGTACCTTGACAGGGACCACTGAAGCTTTCTTT. The rearrangement joins TRBV7-2 to TRBJ1-1; 7 bases map to TRBD1. The germline gives CDR1 SGHTA, CDR2 FQGNSA. V gave up 4 bases and J gave up 4 bases; unmatched junction bases: 12. The CDR3 sequence is 16 residues long.

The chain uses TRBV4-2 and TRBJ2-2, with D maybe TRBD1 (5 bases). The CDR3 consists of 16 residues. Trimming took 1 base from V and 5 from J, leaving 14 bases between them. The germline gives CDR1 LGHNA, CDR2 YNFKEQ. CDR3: CASSQGLGQTTGELFF. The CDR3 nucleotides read TGTGCCAGCAGCCAAGGCTTAGGACAAACTACCGGGGAGCTGTTTTTT.

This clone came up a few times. For the CDR3, the DNA is TGTGCCAGTAGCCCCCCGGGACGGAAAGAGACCCAGTACTTC. Translating it yields CASSPPGRKETQYF. The chain carries TRBV19 and TRBJ2-5; TRBD1 or TRBD2 may be the D gene (5 bases each). Germline CDR1 and CDR2: LNHDA and SQIVND (reference sequence). The CDR3 has 14 amino acids. The ends were cut back, 6 bases at V and 3 bases at J, with 14 bases in the middle.

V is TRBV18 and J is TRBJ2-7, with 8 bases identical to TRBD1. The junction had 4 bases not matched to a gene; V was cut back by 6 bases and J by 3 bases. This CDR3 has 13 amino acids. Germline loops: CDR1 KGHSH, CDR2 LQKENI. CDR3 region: CASSQGTGYEQYF. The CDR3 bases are TGTGCCAGCTCGCAGGGGACAGGCTACGAGCAGTACTTC.

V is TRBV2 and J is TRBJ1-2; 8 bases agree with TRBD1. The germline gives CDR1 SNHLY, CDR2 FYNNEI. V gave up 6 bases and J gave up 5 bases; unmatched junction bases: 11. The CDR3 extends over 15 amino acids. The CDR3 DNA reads TGTGCCAGCAGACTGCAAGGACAGGGCGGATATGGCTACACCTTC. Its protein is CASRLQGQGGYGYTF.